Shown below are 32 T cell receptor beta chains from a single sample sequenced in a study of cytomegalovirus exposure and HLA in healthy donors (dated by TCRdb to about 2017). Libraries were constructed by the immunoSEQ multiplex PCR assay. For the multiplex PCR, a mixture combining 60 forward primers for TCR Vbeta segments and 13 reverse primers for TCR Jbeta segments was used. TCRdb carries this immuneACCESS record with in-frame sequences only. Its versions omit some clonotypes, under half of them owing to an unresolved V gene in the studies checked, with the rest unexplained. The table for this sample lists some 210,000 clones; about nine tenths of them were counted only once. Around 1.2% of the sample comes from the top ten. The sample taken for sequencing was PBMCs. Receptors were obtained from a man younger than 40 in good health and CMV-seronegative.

In nucleotides, the CDR3 is TGTGCCAGCAGCCATATAACTAGCGGTTACAGCTCCTACAATGAGCAGTTCTTC. Amino acids: CASSHITSGYSSYNEQFF. The V and J genes are TRBV4-2 and TRBJ2-1, with 8 bases matching TRBD2. The V segment lost 3 bases and the J segment 0 bases; nucleotides outside the gene matches: 10. The CDR3 consists of 18 residues. Per the germline V gene, CDR1 is LGHNA and CDR2 is YNFKEQ.

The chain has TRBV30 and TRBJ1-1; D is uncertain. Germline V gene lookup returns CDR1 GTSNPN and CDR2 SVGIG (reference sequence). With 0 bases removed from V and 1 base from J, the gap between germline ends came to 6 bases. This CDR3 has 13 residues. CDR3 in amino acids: CAWSVQTNTEAFF. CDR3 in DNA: TGTGCCTGGAGTGTACAGACGAACACTGAAGCTTTCTTT.

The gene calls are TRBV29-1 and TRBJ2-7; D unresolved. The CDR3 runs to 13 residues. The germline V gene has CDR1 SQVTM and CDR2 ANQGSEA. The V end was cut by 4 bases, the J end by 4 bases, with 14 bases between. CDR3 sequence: CSVGLLGTYEQYF. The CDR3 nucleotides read TGCAGCGTTGGACTCCTTGGAACTTACGAGCAGTACTTC.

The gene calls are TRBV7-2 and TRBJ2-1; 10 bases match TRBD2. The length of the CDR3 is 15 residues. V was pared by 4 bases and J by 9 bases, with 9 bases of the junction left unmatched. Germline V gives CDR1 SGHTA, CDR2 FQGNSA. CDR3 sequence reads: CASSYQAGGPGEQFF. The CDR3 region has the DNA TGTGCCAGCAGCTACCAAGCGGGGGGGCCGGGTGAGCAGTTCTTC.

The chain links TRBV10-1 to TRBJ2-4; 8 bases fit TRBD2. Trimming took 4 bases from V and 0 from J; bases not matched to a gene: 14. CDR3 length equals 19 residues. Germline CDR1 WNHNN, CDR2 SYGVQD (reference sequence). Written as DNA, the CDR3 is TGCGCCAGCAGTGCAGGACTAGCTGAGCTGTGGTTAGCCAAAAACATTCAGTACTTC. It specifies CASSAGLAELWLAKNIQYF.

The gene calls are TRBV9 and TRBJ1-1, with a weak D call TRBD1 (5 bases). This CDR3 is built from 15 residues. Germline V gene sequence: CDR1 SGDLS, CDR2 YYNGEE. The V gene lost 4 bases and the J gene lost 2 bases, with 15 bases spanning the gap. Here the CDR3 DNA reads TGTGCCAGCAGCTTACCGACAGCTGAAAACACTGAAGCTTTCTTT. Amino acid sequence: CASSLPTAENTEAFF.

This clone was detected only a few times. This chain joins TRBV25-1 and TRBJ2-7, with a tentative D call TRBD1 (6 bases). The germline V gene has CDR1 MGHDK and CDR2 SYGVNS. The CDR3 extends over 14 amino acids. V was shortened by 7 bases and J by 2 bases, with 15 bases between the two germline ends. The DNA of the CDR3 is TGTGCCAGCAACGTGGACAGCCAAACCTACGAGCAGTACTTC. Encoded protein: CASNVDSQTYEQYF.

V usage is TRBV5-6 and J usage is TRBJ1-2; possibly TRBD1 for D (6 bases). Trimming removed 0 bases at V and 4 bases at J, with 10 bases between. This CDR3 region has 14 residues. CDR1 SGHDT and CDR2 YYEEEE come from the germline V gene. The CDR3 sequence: CASSLGTVIYGYTF. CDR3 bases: TGTGCCAGCAGCTTGGGGACAGTAATCTATGGCTACACCTTC.

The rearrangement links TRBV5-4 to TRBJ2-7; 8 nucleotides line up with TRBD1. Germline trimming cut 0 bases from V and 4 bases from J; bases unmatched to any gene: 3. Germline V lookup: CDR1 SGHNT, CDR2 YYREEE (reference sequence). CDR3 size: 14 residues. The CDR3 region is CASSLVGTGYEQYF. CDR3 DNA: TGTGCCAGCAGCTTGGTCGGGACAGGATACGAGCAGTACTTC.

DNA for the CDR3: TGTGCCAGCAGCTTCCTATTAGCGAAGATCGATGAGCAGTTCTTC. Translation: CASSFLLAKIDEQFF. V usage is TRBV11-2 and J usage is TRBJ2-1, with a possible D match to TRBD2 (5 bases). Per germline, CDR1 SGHAT and CDR2 FQNNGV. The V gene lost 3 bases and the J gene lost 8 bases, with 17 bases spanning the gap. The CDR3 contains 15 residues. Combining the CDR3 with reference TRBV11-2 and TRBJ2-1 gives the whole variable domain EAGVAQSPRYKIIEKRQSVAFWCNPISGHATLYWYQQILGQGPKLLIQFQNNGVVDDSQLPKDRFSAERLKGVDSTLKIQPAKLEDSAVYLCASSFLLAKIDEQFFGPGTRLTVL.

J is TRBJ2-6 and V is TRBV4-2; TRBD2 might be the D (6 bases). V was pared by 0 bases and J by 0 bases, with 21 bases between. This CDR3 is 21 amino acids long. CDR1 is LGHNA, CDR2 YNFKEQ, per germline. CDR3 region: CASSQDPGRAGPLSGANVLTF. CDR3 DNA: TGTGCCAGCAGCCAAGATCCGGGCCGCGCGGGACCCCTCTCTGGGGCCAACGTCCTGACTTTC.

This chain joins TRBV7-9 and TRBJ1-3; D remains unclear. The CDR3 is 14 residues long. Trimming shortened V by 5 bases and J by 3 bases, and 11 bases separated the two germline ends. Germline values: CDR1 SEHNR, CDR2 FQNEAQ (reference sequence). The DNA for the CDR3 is TGTGCCAGCAGCAAACAGAACTTTGGAAACACCATATATTTT. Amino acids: CASSKQNFGNTIYF. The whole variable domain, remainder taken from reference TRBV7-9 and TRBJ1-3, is DTGVSQNPRHKITKRGQNVTFRCDPISEHNRLYWYRQTLGQGPEFLTYFQNEAQLEKSRLLSDRFSAERPKGSFSTLEIQRTEQGDSAMYLCASSKQNFGNTIYFGEGSWLTVV.

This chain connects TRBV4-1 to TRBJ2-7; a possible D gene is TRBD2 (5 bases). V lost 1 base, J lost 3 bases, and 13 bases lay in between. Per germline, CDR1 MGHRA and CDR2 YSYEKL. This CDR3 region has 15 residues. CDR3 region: CASSQGAGSHYEQYF. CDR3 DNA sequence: TGCGCCAGCAGCCAAGGGGCGGGTAGCCACTACGAGCAGTACTTC.

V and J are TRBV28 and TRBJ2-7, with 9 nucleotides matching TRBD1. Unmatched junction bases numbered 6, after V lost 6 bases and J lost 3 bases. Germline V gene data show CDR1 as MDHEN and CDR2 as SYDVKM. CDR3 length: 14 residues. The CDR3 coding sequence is TGTGCCAGCAGGGGGACAGGGAAACTCTACGAGCAGTACTTC. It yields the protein CASRGTGKLYEQYF.

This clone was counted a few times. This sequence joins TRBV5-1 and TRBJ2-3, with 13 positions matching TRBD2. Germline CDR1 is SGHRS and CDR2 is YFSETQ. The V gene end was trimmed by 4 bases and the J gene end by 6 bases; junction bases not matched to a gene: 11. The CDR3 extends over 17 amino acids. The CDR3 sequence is CASSLRTSGSGGDTQYF. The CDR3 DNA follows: TGCGCCAGCAGCCTCCGGACTAGCGGGAGTGGTGGGGATACGCAGTATTTT.

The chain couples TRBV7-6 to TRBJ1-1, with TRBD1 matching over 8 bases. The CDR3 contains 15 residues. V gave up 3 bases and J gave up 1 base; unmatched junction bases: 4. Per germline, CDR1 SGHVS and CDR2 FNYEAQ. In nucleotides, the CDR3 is TGTGCCAGCAGCTTCTACAGGGGGGGGAACACTGAAGCTTTCTTT. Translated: CASSFYRGGNTEAFF.

DNA of the CDR3: TGTGCCAGCAGTTACTTTTCAGGGCAGTCCTTTTACGAGCAGTACTTC. Translated: CASSYFSGQSFYEQYF. The V and J genes are TRBV6-6 and TRBJ2-7; tentatively, D is TRBD1 (5 bases). This CDR3 contains 16 residues. V lost 1 base and J lost 4, with 17 bases in between. Germline values: CDR1 MNHNY, CDR2 SVGAGI (reference sequence).

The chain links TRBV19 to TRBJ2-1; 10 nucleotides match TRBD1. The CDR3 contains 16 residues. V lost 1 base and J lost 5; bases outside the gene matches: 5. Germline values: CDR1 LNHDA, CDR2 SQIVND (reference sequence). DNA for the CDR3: TGTGCCAGTAGTATAGGGGGGACAGGGGCCAACAATGAGCAGTTCTTC. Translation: CASSIGGTGANNEQFF.

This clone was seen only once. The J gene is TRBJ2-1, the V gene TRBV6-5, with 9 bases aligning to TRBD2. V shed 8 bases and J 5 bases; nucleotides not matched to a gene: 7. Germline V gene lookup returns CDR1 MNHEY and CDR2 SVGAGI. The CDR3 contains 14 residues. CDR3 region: CASGVRGGNNEQFF. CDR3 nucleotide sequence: TGTGCCAGCGGTGTGCGGGGGGGGAACAATGAGCAGTTCTTC.

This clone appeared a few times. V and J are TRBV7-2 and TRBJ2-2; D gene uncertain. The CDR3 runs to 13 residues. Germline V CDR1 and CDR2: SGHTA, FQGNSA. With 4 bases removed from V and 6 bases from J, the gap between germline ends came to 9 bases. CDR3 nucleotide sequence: TGTGCCAGCAGCTCGACTCGCTCCGGGGAGCTGTTTTTT. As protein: CASSSTRSGELFF.

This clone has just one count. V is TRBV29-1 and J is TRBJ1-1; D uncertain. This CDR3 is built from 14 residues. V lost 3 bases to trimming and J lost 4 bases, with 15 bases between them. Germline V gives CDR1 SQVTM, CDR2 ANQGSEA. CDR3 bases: TGCAGCGTTGAGATTGGTCGGGGAGGCACTGAAGCTTTCTTT. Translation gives CSVEIGRGGTEAFF.

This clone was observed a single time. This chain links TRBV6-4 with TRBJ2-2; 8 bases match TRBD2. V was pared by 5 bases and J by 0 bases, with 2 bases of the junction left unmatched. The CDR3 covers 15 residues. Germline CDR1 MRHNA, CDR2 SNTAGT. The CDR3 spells CASSPGLANTGELFF. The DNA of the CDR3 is TGTGCCAGCAGTCCGGGACTAGCGAACACCGGGGAGCTGTTTTTT.

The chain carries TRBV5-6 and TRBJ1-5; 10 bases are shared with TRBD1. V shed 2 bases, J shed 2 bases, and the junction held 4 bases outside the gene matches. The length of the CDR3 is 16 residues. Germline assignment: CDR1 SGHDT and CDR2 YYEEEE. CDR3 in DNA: TGTGCCAGCAGCTTAGTCGGGACAGGGGGCAATCAGCCCCAGCATTTT. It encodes CASSLVGTGGNQPQHF.

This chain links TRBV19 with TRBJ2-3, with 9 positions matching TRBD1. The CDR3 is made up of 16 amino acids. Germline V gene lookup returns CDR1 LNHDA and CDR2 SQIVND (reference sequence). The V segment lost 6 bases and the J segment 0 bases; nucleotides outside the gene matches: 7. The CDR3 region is CASRQGTGTSTDTQYF. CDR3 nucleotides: TGTGCCAGTAGACAAGGGACAGGGACTAGCACAGATACGCAGTATTTT.

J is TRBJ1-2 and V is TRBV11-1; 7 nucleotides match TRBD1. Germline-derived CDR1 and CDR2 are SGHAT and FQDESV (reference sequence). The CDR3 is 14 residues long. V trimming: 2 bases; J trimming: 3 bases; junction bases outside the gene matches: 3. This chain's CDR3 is CASSLYRGDYGYTF. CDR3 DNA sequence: TGTGCCAGCAGCTTATACAGGGGTGACTATGGCTACACCTTC.

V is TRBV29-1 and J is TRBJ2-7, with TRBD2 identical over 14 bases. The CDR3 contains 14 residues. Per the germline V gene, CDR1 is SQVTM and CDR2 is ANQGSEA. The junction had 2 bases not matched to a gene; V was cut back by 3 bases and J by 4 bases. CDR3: CSVEGLAGEYEQYF. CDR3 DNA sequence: TGCAGCGTTGAGGGACTAGCGGGAGAATACGAGCAGTACTTC.

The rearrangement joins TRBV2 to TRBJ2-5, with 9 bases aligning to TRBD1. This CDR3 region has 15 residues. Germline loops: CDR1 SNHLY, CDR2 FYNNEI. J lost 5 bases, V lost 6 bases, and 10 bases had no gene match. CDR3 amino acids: CASSEDRGPWETQYF. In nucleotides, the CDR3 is TGTGCCAGCAGCGAGGACAGGGGCCCCTGGGAGACCCAGTACTTC.

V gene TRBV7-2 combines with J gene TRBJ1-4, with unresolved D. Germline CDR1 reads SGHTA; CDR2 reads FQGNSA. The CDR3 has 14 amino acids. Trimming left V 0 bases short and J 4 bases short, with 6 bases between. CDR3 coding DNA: TGTGCCAGCAGCTTAGCGGCACATAATGAAAAACTGTTTTTT. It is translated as CASSLAAHNEKLFF.

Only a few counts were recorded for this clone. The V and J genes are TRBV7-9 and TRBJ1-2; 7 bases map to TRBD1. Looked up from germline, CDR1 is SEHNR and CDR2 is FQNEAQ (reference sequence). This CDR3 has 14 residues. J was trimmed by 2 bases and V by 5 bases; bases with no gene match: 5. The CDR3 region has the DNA TGTGCCAGCAGCCCACAGGGGTTAAACTATGGCTACACCTTC. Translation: CASSPQGLNYGYTF.

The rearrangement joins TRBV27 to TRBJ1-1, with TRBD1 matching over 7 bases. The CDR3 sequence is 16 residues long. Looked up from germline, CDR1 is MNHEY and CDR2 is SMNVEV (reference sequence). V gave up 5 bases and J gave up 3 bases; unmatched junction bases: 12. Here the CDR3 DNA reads TGTGCCAGCAGTCCGGAGACAGGGAAAAAGGACACTGAAGCTTTCTTT. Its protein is CASSPETGKKDTEAFF.

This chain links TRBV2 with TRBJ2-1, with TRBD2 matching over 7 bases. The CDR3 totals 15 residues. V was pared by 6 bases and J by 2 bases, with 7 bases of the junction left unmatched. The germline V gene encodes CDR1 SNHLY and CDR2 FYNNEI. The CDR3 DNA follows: TGTGCCAGCAGGACGGCGGGAGTAGCCTACAATGAGCAGTTCTTC. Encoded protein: CASRTAGVAYNEQFF. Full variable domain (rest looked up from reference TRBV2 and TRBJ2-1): EPEVTQTPSHQVTQMGQEVILRCVPISNHLYFYWYRQILGQKVEFLVSFYNNEISEKSEIFDDQFSVERPDGSNFTLKIRSTKLEDSAMYFCASRTAGVAYNEQFFGPGTRLTVL.

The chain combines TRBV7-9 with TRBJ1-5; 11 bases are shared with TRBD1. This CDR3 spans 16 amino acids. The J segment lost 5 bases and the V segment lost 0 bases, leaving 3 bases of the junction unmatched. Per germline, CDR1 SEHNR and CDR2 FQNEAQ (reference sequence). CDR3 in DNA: TGTGCCAGCAGCTTAGCGAGGGGACAGGGGGATCAGCCCCAGCATTTT. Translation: CASSLARGQGDQPQHF.